Reported below is one TCR beta chain. The junction had 4 bases not matched to a gene; V was cut back by 0 bases and J by 7 bases. The CDR3 extends over 17 amino acids. In germline, CDR1 is SGHRS, CDR2 YFSETQ. A single record per CDR3 protein comes from TCRdb applying MiXCR to the 5' RACE reads. The sample holds approximately 500,000 distinct CDR3 sequences; around a quarter are singletons and the top ten take roughly an eighth. The sample belongs to a study of T-cell memory formation after mild COVID-19. The receptor comes from an adult woman who had mild COVID-19 (a few samples of this study predate the infection). Cell type and time point are not known. Source material: PBMCs or a T cell subset sorted from them (not recorded which). This rearrangement joins TRBV5-1 to TRBJ2-1, with TRBD2 identical over 16 bases. The CDR3 region is CASSLDGTSGRVNEQFF. CDR3 bases: TGCGCCAGCAGCTTGGATGGGACTAGCGGGAGGGTAAATGAGCAGTTCTTC.